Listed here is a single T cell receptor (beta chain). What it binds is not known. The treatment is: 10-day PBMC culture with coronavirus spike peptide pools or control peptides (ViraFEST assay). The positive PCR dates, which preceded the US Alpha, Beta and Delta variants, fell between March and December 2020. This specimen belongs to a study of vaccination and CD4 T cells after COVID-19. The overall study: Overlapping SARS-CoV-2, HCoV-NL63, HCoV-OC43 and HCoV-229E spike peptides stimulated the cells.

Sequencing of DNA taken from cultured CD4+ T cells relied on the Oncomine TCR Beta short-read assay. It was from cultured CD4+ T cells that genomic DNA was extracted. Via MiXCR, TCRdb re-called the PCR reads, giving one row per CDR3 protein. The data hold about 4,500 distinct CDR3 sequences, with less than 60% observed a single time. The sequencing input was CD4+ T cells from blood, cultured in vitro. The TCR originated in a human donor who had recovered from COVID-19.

CDR3 DNA: TGTGCCAGTAGTATAAGCGCCCTGGCGGGAGGCCCGACCTACGAGCAGTACTTC. Translation: CASSISALAGGPTYEQYF. The chain couples TRBV19 to TRBJ2-7, with 8 bases that match TRBD2. The trim removed 2 bases at V and 2 bases at J, leaving 14 bases unmatched. Germline values: CDR1 LNHDA, CDR2 SQIVND (reference sequence). This CDR3 region has 18 residues.